This TCR beta chain was found in a study of blood T cell repertoires in COVID-19. Overall study: Sample material is recorded as cDNA or gDNA derived from T cells, B-cell-depleted T cells, or PBMCs.

Patients of the Seattle cohort, enrolled during active infection, were followed longitudinally. In the source study's methods: Amplification of reference gene primers provided the estimated nucleated cell counts. Method: immunoSEQ multiplex PCR; TCRdb's copy keeps in-frame clones and lacks some. The D gene and trimming were derived from the DNA, and the V and J assignments and clone size from that table. The data contain roughly 150,000 clones, 79% of them seen just once; the ten biggest clones take up around 8.1%. The CDR3 has 17 residues. The V and J ends lost 5 bases and 0 bases, in that order; junction bases with no gene match: 6. Germline V gene sequence: CDR1 SGHVS, CDR2 FNYEAQ.

The rearrangement uses TRBV7-6 and TRBJ2-1, with 11 bases identical to TRBD2. The sequencing sample was made of peripheral blood. This sequence originates from a woman aged 55-69 years with COVID-19, enrolled during active disease. This CDR3 reads CASSHLAGGSSYNEQFF. The CDR3 coding sequence is TGTGCCAGCAGCCATCTAGCGGGGGGTAGCTCCTACAATGAGCAGTTCTTC.